Sequencing of this TCR beta chain was carried out in a study of cytomegalovirus exposure and HLA in healthy donors. Looking at the study overall: In an early release, HLA-typed donors contributed some 88 million unique TCR sequences.

Study-level points and caveats: Roughly uniform sequencing depth across donors was assumed, possibly incorrectly. Previously analyzed data showed that most TCR beta V segments were productive at a frequency of about 90% or about 30%. Analysis was carried out at a later point, and it linked a missense DCLRE1C variant to TCR beta V- and J-gene trimming.

A remark on this clone: Its antigen is undetermined.

Use of 60 Vbeta and 13 Jbeta primers characterized the PCR. The repertoire was sequenced with immunoSEQ multiplex PCR; TCRdb's copy has only in-frame clones and lacks some. The sample consists of tens of thousands of clones, roughly four fifths of them appearing once. This sequence was found in a man between 25 and 39 years old in good health and CMV-seronegative. The sample was PBMCs.

In DNA form, the CDR3 reads TGTGCCAGCAGTTACAGGAAGGGGGAAGGTGAAAAACTGTTTTTT. Its translation: CASSYRKGEGEKLFF. The rearrangement joins TRBV6-6 to TRBJ1-4; weak D call: TRBD1 (6 bases). The germline V and J ends were trimmed by 2 bases and 7 bases, with 14 bases remaining between them. The CDR3 contains 15 residues. Germline assignment: CDR1 MNHNY and CDR2 SVGAGI (reference sequence).